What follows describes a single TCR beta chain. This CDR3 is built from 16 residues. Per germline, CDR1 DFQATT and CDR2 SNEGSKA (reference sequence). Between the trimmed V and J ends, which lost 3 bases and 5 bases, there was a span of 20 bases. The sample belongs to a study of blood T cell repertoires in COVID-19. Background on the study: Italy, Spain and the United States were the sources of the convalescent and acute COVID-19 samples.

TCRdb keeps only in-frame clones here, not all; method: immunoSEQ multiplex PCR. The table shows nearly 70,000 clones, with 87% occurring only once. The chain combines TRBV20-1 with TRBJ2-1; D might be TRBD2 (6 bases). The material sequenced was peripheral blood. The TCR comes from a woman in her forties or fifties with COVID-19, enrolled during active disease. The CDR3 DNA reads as TGCAGTGCTAGTAGTACGTCCCTGGGGAGGAACAATGAGCAGTTCTTC. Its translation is CSASSTSLGRNNEQFF.